This is a list of T cell receptor beta chains from one sample in a study of graft-versus-host responses after intestinal transplantation. Sequenced by immunoSEQ multiplex PCR; TCRdb stores in-frame clones only, minus some. The sample consists of approximately 110,000 clones, approximately 92% of them appearing once. No antigens are known for them. Sequenced material: unstimulated CD4+ T cells sorted from spleen or lymph node cells, taken before transplant. All receptors derive from a human donor who was the organ donor for an intestinal transplant. The CDR3 runs from the conserved cysteine through the conserved F or W. D genes are given only for firm matches. The listing skips clone size in some rows; elsewhere it reads once, few, many or a size class.

12	-	TRBD1	TRBV25-1	TRBJ2-7	CASSTQGDEQYF	TGTGCCAGCAGTACACAGGGGGACGAGCAGTACTTC
20	-	TRBD2	TRBV5-4	TRBJ2-1	CASSHRSPWGEGPSYNEQFF	TGTGCCAGCAGCCATCGGTCCCCATGGGGGGAGGGCCCCTCCTACAATGAGCAGTTCTTC
15	-	-	TRBV7-6	TRBJ2-7	CASTPWGGAVREQYF	TGTGCCAGCACCCCATGGGGCGGGGCGGTGAGGGAGCAGTACTTC
14	-	-	TRBV6-6	TRBJ1-5	CASSYKAGSQPQHF	TGTGCCAGCAGTTACAAGGCAGGGAGTCAGCCCCAGCATTTT
13	-	TRBD1	TRBV27	TRBJ2-7	CASSIRQGNEQYF	TGTGCCAGCAGTATACGACAGGGGAACGAGCAGTACTTC
16	-	-	TRBV21-1	TRBJ1-5	CASPARITRLHQPQHF	TGTGCCAGCCCGGCAAGGATAACGAGGCTCCATCAGCCCCAGCATTTT
13	-	-	TRBV6-6	TRBJ1-1	CASSYWRNTEAFF	TGTGCCAGCAGTTACTGGAGGAACACTGAAGCTTTCTTT
15	-	TRBD2	TRBV7-2	TRBJ2-2	CASRTTSGFTGELFF	TGTGCCAGCAGAACGACTAGCGGATTCACCGGGGAGCTGTTTTTT
14	-	-	TRBV5-1	TRBJ2-1	CASSPVGTYNEQFF	TGCGCCAGCAGCCCGGTGGGTACCTACAATGAGCAGTTCTTC
13	-	-	TRBV28	TRBJ1-2	CASSFRQEGGYTF	TGTGCCAGCAGTTTTAGGCAGGAGGGGGGCTACACCTTC
16	once	-	TRBV10-3	TRBJ2-3	CAISETGKGGTDTQYF	TGTGCCATCAGTGAGACAGGGAAGGGAGGCACAGATACGCAGTATTTT
15	-	TRBD1	TRBV5-8	TRBJ2-1	CASSSQGAGGNEQFF	TGTGCCAGCAGCTCCCAGGGGGCCGGGGGCAATGAGCAGTTCTTC
15	-	TRBD2	TRBV5-4	TRBJ2-5	CASSLYGTSVETQYF	TGTGCCAGCAGCTTGTATGGGACTAGCGTTGAGACCCAGTACTTC
13	-	-	TRBV19	TRBJ1-2	CASSVGENYGYTF	TGTGCCAGTAGTGTAGGCGAAAACTATGGCTACACCTTC
12	once	-	TRBV29-1	TRBJ1-1	CSGASQSPEAFF	TGCAGCGGAGCAAGTCAGTCCCCTGAAGCTTTCTTT
16	-	-	TRBV11-3	TRBJ2-7	CASSLSGPPATVEQYF	TGTGCCAGCAGTCTCTCAGGCCCCCCGGCTACTGTCGAGCAGTACTTC
14	-	-	TRBV14	TRBJ2-5	CASSQVSLVETQYF	TGTGCCAGCAGCCAAGTCTCCTTGGTTGAGACCCAGTACTTC
14	-	-	TRBV19	TRBJ1-3	CASSRGVSGNTIYF	TGTGCCAGTAGTAGAGGAGTCTCCGGAAACACCATATATTTT
15	-	TRBD1	TRBV10-3	TRBJ2-7	CAISRGTGISDEQYF	TGTGCCATCAGCCGCGGGACAGGAATTTCCGACGAGCAGTACTTC
16	-	TRBD2	TRBV10-3	TRBJ2-1	CAISESQLAGGNEQFF	TGTGCCATCAGTGAGTCGCAACTAGCGGGGGGCAATGAGCAGTTCTTC
15	-	-	TRBV5-1	TRBJ2-3	CASSLSTGVGDTQYF	TGCGCCAGCAGCTTGTCTACGGGAGTAGGAGATACGCAGTATTTT
13	-	-	TRBV6-6	TRBJ1-1	CASSYSRDTEAFF	TGTGCCAGCAGTTACTCGAGAGACACTGAAGCTTTCTTT
16	-	TRBD1	TRBV7-3	TRBJ2-5	CASSRGQGAAQETQYF	TGTGCCAGCAGCCGGGGGCAGGGGGCTGCCCAAGAGACCCAGTACTTC
15	-	-	TRBV6-6	TRBJ1-5	CASSKQEGSNQPQHF	TGTGCCAGCAGTAAACAGGAGGGAAGCAATCAGCCCCAGCATTTT
11	-	-	TRBV5-4	TRBJ2-1	CASSLVAEQFF	TGTGCCAGCAGCTTGGTTGCTGAGCAGTTCTTC
16	-	TRBD1	TRBV5-5	TRBJ2-3	CASNKRGQGAIDTQYF	TGTGCCAGCAACAAGCGAGGACAGGGGGCTATAGATACGCAGTATTTT
13	-	-	TRBV6-1	TRBJ2-7	CASSEGAYYEQYF	TGTGCCAGCTCTGAGGGAGCCTACTACGAGCAGTACTTC
15	-	TRBD1	TRBV18	TRBJ2-7	CASSPNDRVSYEQYF	TGTGCCAGCTCACCAAATGACAGGGTCTCCTACGAGCAGTACTTC
13	few	-	TRBV5-1	TRBJ2-7	CASSLEVTYEQYF	TGCGCCAGCAGCTTGGAGGTAACCTACGAGCAGTACTTC
14	-	TRBD1	TRBV19	TRBJ1-5	CASRGTGVVQPQHF	TGTGCCAGTAGGGGGACAGGGGTGGTTCAGCCCCAGCATTTT
16	few	-	TRBV6-1	TRBJ1-2	CASSVLDTLTNYGYTF	TGTGCCAGCAGTGTGTTGGACACCCTCACTAACTATGGCTACACCTTC
16	-	-	TRBV21-1	TRBJ1-2	CASDQKEVRGSGGYTF	TGTGCCAGTGACCAAAAAGAGGTCAGGGGGTCAGGTGGCTACACCTTC
16	-	-	TRBV4-3	TRBJ1-4	CASSQLTWGRNEKLFF	TGCGCCAGCAGCCAACTGACCTGGGGCCGTAACGAAAAACTGTTTTTT
15	-	TRBD2	TRBV7-2	TRBJ2-1	CASSPRIGGRNEQFF	TGTGCCAGCAGCCCCCGGATTGGCGGGAGGAATGAGCAGTTCTTC
13	-	-	TRBV5-1	TRBJ2-7	CASSLTVPYEQYF	TGCGCCAGCAGCTTGACAGTCCCCTACGAGCAGTACTTC
15	-	TRBD1	TRBV5-5	TRBJ1-4	CASSRSPGQYEKLFF	TGTGCCAGCAGTCGATCCCCGGGACAGTATGAAAAACTGTTTTTT
12	-	TRBD2	TRBV6-5	TRBJ2-2	CATKRDGGELFF	TGTGCCACGAAGCGGGACGGCGGGGAGCTGTTTTTT
13	-	-	TRBV19	TRBJ2-5	CATQPGGRETQYF	TGTGCCACCCAACCGGGGGGCCGAGAGACCCAGTACTTC